These 29 T cell receptor beta chains share one sample of origin, sequenced in a study of shared T cell receptors in the human thymus. Generated by immunoSEQ multiplex PCR, the TCRdb table keeps only in-frame clones and is missing some. The sample holds about 610,000 clones, approximately 87% seen once. This sample was also put to use in a study of human thymus T cells.

The specimen sequenced was thymocytes. These receptors originate from a boy under two years old with a congenital heart defect.

This clone appeared a single time. The chain is built from TRBV2 and TRBJ2-2, with 12 bases lining up with TRBD2. After removal of 4 bases from V and 5 bases from J, the junction contained 8 bases not matched to a gene. This CDR3 has 17 amino acids. The germline V gene encodes CDR1 SNHLY and CDR2 FYNNEI. The CDR3 region has the DNA TGTGCCAGCAGTGGGGCTAGCGGGAGGGGGAGTACCGGGGAGCTGTTTTTT. This encodes CASSGASGRGSTGELFF.

This clone was found once. The V and J genes are TRBV29-1 and TRBJ1-1; 7 bases fit TRBD1. Germline-derived CDR1 and CDR2 are SQVTM and ANQGSEA. The CDR3 covers 13 residues. After removal of 7 bases from V and 1 base from J, the junction contained 6 bases not matched to a gene. The CDR3: CSATGTANTEAFF. CDR3 nucleotides: TGCAGCGCCACAGGGACAGCGAACACTGAAGCTTTCTTT.

The rearrangement joins TRBV7-8 to TRBJ2-7; 10 positions agree with TRBD2. The CDR3 extends over 17 amino acids. Germline V lookup: CDR1 SGHVS, CDR2 FQNEAQ. V trimming: 0 bases; J trimming: 3 bases; junction bases outside the gene matches: 8. CDR3 sequence: CASSLARKREGRYEQYF. CDR3 sequence (DNA): TGTGCCAGCAGCTTAGCTCGTAAGCGGGAGGGCCGCTACGAGCAGTACTTC.

Written as DNA, the CDR3 is TGCAGCGTTCCCACGCCCCTAGCGGGAGACCTCGGTGGGGCCAACGTCCTGACTTTC. Its translation is CSVPTPLAGDLGGANVLTF. The chain employs TRBV29-1 and TRBJ2-6; TRBD2 agrees at 10 bases. With 5 bases clipped from V and 3 bases from J, the junction kept 16 bases outside the gene matches. The CDR3 extends over 19 amino acids. From germline, CDR1 is SQVTM and CDR2 ANQGSEA. Supplemented by reference TRBV29-1 and TRBJ2-6, the full variable domain reads SAVISQKPSRDICQRGTSLTIQCQVDSQVTMMFWYRQQPGQSLTLIATANQGSEATYESGFVIDKFPISRPNLTFSTLTVSNMSPEDSSIYLCSVPTPLAGDLGGANVLTFGAGSRLTVL.

The chain combines TRBV10-3 with TRBJ2-7; 12 positions match TRBD2. The CDR3 spans 15 residues. Germline V gene data show CDR1 as ENHRY and CDR2 as SYGVKD. Germline trimming cut 4 bases from V and 6 bases from J; bases unmatched to any gene: 7. The CDR3: CAISGSTSGSPEQYF. The CDR3 bases are TGTGCCATCAGTGGGTCGACTAGCGGGAGTCCCGAGCAGTACTTC.

V gene TRBV18 combines with J gene TRBJ2-7; 9 positions agree with TRBD1. This CDR3 contains 15 residues. The junction had 9 bases not matched to a gene; V was cut back by 6 bases and J by 3 bases. Germline lookup yields CDR1 KGHSH and CDR2 LQKENI. The CDR3 spells CASSPGQGTRYEQYF. The CDR3 DNA is TGTGCCAGCTCCCCAGGACAGGGGACCCGCTACGAGCAGTACTTC.

The rearrangement joins TRBV7-6 to TRBJ1-5; the D gene is possibly TRBD1 (5 bases). Germline V CDR1 and CDR2: SGHVS, FNYEAQ. With 8 bases removed from V and 2 bases from J, the gap between germline ends came to 22 bases. CDR3 size: 17 residues. CDR3 in amino acids: CASVRRRGPYGNQPQHF. CDR3 nucleotides: TGTGCCAGCGTAAGGAGGCGGGGCCCCTATGGCAATCAGCCCCAGCATTTT.

This sequence joins TRBV15 and TRBJ2-1, with TRBD2 as a possible D gene (6 bases). Trimming cost V 3 bases and J 1 base, with 16 bases left between them. The length of the CDR3 is 17 residues. Germline V gene data show CDR1 as LNHNV and CDR2 as YYDKDF (reference sequence). In DNA, the CDR3 is TGTGCCACCAGCAGGGGACTCCCAGCGAAGTCCTACAATGAGCAGTTCTTC. This encodes CATSRGLPAKSYNEQFF.

The gene calls are TRBV19 and TRBJ2-1; TRBD2 matches at 12 bases. Trimming cost V 3 bases and J 8 bases; bases outside gene matches: 11. The germline gives CDR1 LNHDA, CDR2 SQIVND (reference sequence). This CDR3 spans 17 amino acids. CDR3: CASSIPATSGRHHEQFF. The CDR3 DNA follows: TGTGCCAGTAGTATCCCCGCTACTAGCGGGAGGCACCATGAGCAGTTCTTC. Supplemented by reference TRBV19 and TRBJ2-1, the full variable domain reads DGGITQSPKYLFRKEGQNVTLSCEQNLNHDAMYWYRQDPGQGLRLIYYSQIVNDFQKGDIAEGYSVSREKKESFPLTVTSAQKNPTAFYLCASSIPATSGRHHEQFFGPGTRLTVL.

V is TRBV19 and J is TRBJ1-2; TRBD1 aligns across 8 bases. The CDR3 runs 17 residues. The V and J ends lost 2 bases and 4 bases, in that order; junction bases with no gene match: 12. CDR1 and CDR2 from the germline V gene are LNHDA and SQIVND (reference sequence). This chain's CDR3 is CASSIPHRQGAFYGYTF. The CDR3 coding sequence is TGTGCCAGTAGTATACCCCATCGGCAGGGGGCATTCTATGGCTACACCTTC.

The V and J genes are TRBV7-2 and TRBJ2-3, with D unresolved. CDR3 length equals 17 residues. CDR1 and CDR2 from the germline V gene are SGHTA and FQGNSA. Trimming shortened V by 5 bases and J by 5 bases, and 23 bases separated the two germline ends. In DNA form, the CDR3 reads TGTGCCAGCAGCGTACCTTTACACCCCGCTTACCGAGATACGCAGTATTTT. Translating it yields CASSVPLHPAYRDTQYF. Combining the CDR3 with reference TRBV7-2 and TRBJ2-3 gives the whole variable domain GAGVSQSPSNKVTEKGKDVELRCDPISGHTALYWYRQSLGQGLEFLIYFQGNSAPDKSGLPSDRFSAERTGGSVSTLTIQRTQQEDSAVYLCASSVPLHPAYRDTQYFGPGTRLTVL.

This chain links TRBV28 with TRBJ2-7, with 10 positions matching TRBD2. Germline assignment: CDR1 MDHEN and CDR2 SYDVKM. The CDR3 loop spans 14 amino acids. V lost 3 bases to trimming and J lost 2 bases; unmatched junction nucleotides: 1. The CDR3 DNA reads TGTGCCAGCAGTTTCGGACTAGCGGCCTACGAGCAGTACTTC. Its translation: CASSFGLAAYEQYF. Drawing the rest from reference TRBV28 and TRBJ2-7, the complete variable domain is DVKVTQSSRYLVKRTGEKVFLECVQDMDHENMFWYRQDPGLGLRLIYFSYDVKMKEKGDIPEGYSVSREKKERFSLILESASTNQTSMYLCASSFGLAAYEQYFGPGTRLTVT.

The genes are TRBV4-3 and TRBJ2-3; 7 bases align to TRBD2. Germline assignment: CDR1 LGHNA and CDR2 YSLEER. With 2 bases clipped from V and 0 bases from J, the junction kept 11 bases outside the gene matches. The CDR3 length is 18 residues. The CDR3 reads CASSQWGGRELSTDTQYF. DNA of the CDR3: TGCGCCAGCAGCCAATGGGGCGGGCGGGAGCTTAGCACAGATACGCAGTATTTT.

V and J are TRBV19 and TRBJ1-4; possibly TRBD1 for D (6 bases). The CDR3 extends over 15 amino acids. Between the trimmed V and J ends, which lost 3 bases and 13 bases, there was a span of 21 bases. Germline V gives CDR1 LNHDA, CDR2 SQIVND (reference sequence). The CDR3 spells CASSIGGAGVAGLFF. In DNA form, the CDR3 reads TGTGCCAGTAGTATCGGGGGCGCGGGGGTCGCAGGACTGTTTTTT.

This clone appeared a single time. V usage is TRBV9 and J usage is TRBJ2-2, with 7 bases that match TRBD2. This CDR3 is 16 amino acids long. CDR1 is SGDLS, CDR2 YYNGEE, per germline. V was clipped by 0 bases and J by 3 bases; unmatched bases: 5. CDR3 loop: CASSVAGRRDTGELFF. CDR3 nucleotides: TGTGCCAGCAGCGTAGCCGGGAGGAGGGACACCGGGGAGCTGTTTTTT.

J is TRBJ2-1 and V is TRBV7-3; 9 nucleotides match TRBD1. Trimming cost V 5 bases and J 0 bases; bases outside gene matches: 5. This CDR3 has 16 amino acids. The germline V gene has CDR1 SGHTA and CDR2 FQGTGA. DNA for the CDR3: TGTGCCAGCAGCCCGGGGACAGGGAGCTCCTACAATGAGCAGTTCTTC. It encodes CASSPGTGSSYNEQFF.

A note on this clone: The same CDR3 arises from other DNA sequences in this sample as well. This sequence joins TRBV6-4 and TRBJ2-1, with 10 bases that match TRBD2. V gave up 6 bases and J gave up 3 bases; unmatched junction bases: 5. Germline-derived CDR1 and CDR2 are MRHNA and SNTAGT. The CDR3 spans 15 residues. CDR3 in DNA: TGTGCCAGCAGCCGACTAGCGGGCCTCTACAATGAGCAGTTCTTC. This codes for CASSRLAGLYNEQFF.

This clone was seen more than once but under ten times. Here the CDR3 reads CASSLGGRADETQYF. In DNA, the CDR3 is TGCGCCAGCAGCTTGGGGGGGAGGGCCGATGAGACCCAGTACTTC. The gene calls are TRBV5-1 and TRBJ2-5; 7 bases are shared with TRBD2. Germline V gives CDR1 SGHRS, CDR2 YFSETQ. V gave up 0 bases and J gave up 5 bases; unmatched junction bases: 7. The CDR3 is 15 residues long.

This rearrangement joins TRBV9 to TRBJ2-2; TRBD2 might be the D (5 bases). This CDR3 region has 15 residues. Trimming stripped 0 bases from V and 3 bases from J, with 9 bases between. The germline CDR1 and CDR2 sequences are SGDLS and YYNGEE. The CDR3 protein is CASSVDLRDTGELFF. CDR3 coding DNA: TGTGCCAGCAGCGTAGATCTGAGGGACACCGGGGAGCTGTTTTTT.

This clone has only one observation. The rearrangement uses TRBV11-2 and TRBJ2-7; 8 nucleotides line up with TRBD2. CDR1 and CDR2 (germline): SGHAT, FQNNGV. This CDR3 region has 15 residues. Trimming removed 3 bases from V and 0 bases from J; junction bases left unmatched: 4. The CDR3 region is CASSFAGTSSYEQYF. The DNA for the CDR3 is TGTGCCAGCAGCTTCGCCGGGACTAGCTCCTACGAGCAGTACTTC. Full variable domain (rest looked up from reference TRBV11-2 and TRBJ2-7): EAGVAQSPRYKIIEKRQSVAFWCNPISGHATLYWYQQILGQGPKLLIQFQNNGVVDDSQLPKDRFSAERLKGVDSTLKIQPAKLEDSAVYLCASSFAGTSSYEQYFGPGTRLTVT.

The rearrangement links TRBV7-9 to TRBJ2-3; 9 positions agree with TRBD2. The V and J ends lost 2 bases and 5 bases, in that order; junction bases with no gene match: 17. Germline lookup yields CDR1 SEHNR and CDR2 FQNEAQ (reference sequence). The CDR3 has 19 amino acids. Here the CDR3 DNA reads TGTGCCAGCAGCTTAAGTGGCGCTAGCGGGATTTCGGAAAGAGATACGCAGTATTTT. This codes for CASSLSGASGISERDTQYF.

A few counts support this clone. V usage is TRBV2 and J usage is TRBJ2-3; TRBD1 matches at 10 bases. Germline assignment: CDR1 SNHLY and CDR2 FYNNEI. V was clipped by 8 bases and J by 2 bases; unmatched bases: 13. This CDR3 spans 17 amino acids. DNA of the CDR3: TGTGCCAGCGCGGGACAGGGGATTGTCGAATTCACAGATACGCAGTATTTT. It specifies CASAGQGIVEFTDTQYF.

The rearrangement joins TRBV12-5 to TRBJ2-2; 7 nucleotides line up with TRBD2. The CDR3 runs to 15 residues. V lost 3 bases and J lost 5; bases outside the gene matches: 6. Germline CDR1 is LGHNT and CDR2 is FRNRAP. CDR3 coding DNA: TGTGCTAGTGGTTTACGGGGGGTTGATACCGGGGAGCTGTTTTTT. Translating gives CASGLRGVDTGELFF.

Comment on this clone: One end of the junction does not line up with germline, which may come from a read error. The CDR3 loop is CASSESTTKGF. CDR3 coding DNA: TGTGCCAGCAGTGAAAGTACCACTAAAGGCTTC. The chain carries TRBV2 and TRBJ1-2, with D unclear. CDR1 and CDR2 from the germline V gene are SNHLY and FYNNEI. CDR3 length: 11 amino acids.

The J gene is TRBJ2-3, the V gene TRBV11-1; 9 nucleotides match TRBD2. This CDR3 is 17 amino acids long. Germline CDR1 reads SGHAT; CDR2 reads FQDESV (reference sequence). J was trimmed by 7 bases and V by 0 bases; bases with no gene match: 11. CDR3 amino acids: CASSLAGLASGNNTQYF. The CDR3 nucleotides are TGTGCCAGCAGCTTAGCGGGGTTGGCTAGCGGGAATAATACGCAGTATTTT.

CDR3 DNA sequence: TGTGCCAGCCCTGGGCCGGGTCGGGGGGCCTACGAGCAGTACTTC. It specifies CASPGPGRGAYEQYF. The chain uses TRBV6-1 and TRBJ2-7, with 7 bases identical to TRBD2. Looked up from germline, CDR1 is MNHNS and CDR2 is SASEGT. Losses at the gene ends were 8 bases for V and 2 bases for J; bases not matched to a gene: 12. The CDR3 is 15 amino acids.

This clone was picked up a small number of times. V usage is TRBV15 and J usage is TRBJ2-1; 7 bases map to TRBD1. Germline trimming cut 5 bases from V and 4 bases from J; bases unmatched to any gene: 11. Per germline, CDR1 LNHNV and CDR2 YYDKDF (reference sequence). The CDR3 loop spans 16 amino acids. The CDR3 here is CATSRKTGTLYNEQFF. CDR3 DNA sequence: TGTGCCACCAGCCGAAAGACAGGGACCTTATACAATGAGCAGTTCTTC.

The chain carries TRBV2 and TRBJ1-5, with 9 bases that match TRBD1. With 7 bases clipped from V and 2 bases from J, the junction kept 9 bases outside the gene matches. The CDR3 extends over 16 amino acids. The germline V gene has CDR1 SNHLY and CDR2 FYNNEI. The CDR3 bases are TGTGCCAGCAACGGACAGGGGAGCGTTGGCAATCAGCCCCAGCATTTT. Protein product: CASNGQGSVGNQPQHF.

J is TRBJ2-2 and V is TRBV6-5; no firm D call. The V end was cut by 7 bases, the J end by 1 base, with 7 bases between. This CDR3 spans 13 amino acids. Germline lookup yields CDR1 MNHEY and CDR2 SVGAGI. As DNA, the CDR3 is TGTGCCAGCACAAACTTGAACACCGGGGAGCTGTTTTTT. This sequence encodes CASTNLNTGELFF.